A single sample is the source of the 14 T cell receptor beta chains below, sequenced in a study of T cell responses to AZD1222 COVID-19 vaccine. Sequenced by immunoSEQ multiplex PCR; TCRdb stores in-frame clones only, minus some. This repertoire shows roughly 180,000 clones, about 90% found once; its top ten account for less than 2.5%. The sequenced sample was peripheral blood, obtained on day 0 of AZD1222 vaccination. These receptors came from an adult in good health.

The chain uses TRBV24-1 and TRBJ1-5; D is perhaps TRBD1 (5 bases). Germline V lookup: CDR1 KGHDR, CDR2 SFDVKD. This CDR3 contains 15 residues. Trimming shortened V by 9 bases and J by 0 bases, and 14 bases separated the two germline ends. The CDR3 bases are TGTGCCACCTCCGAGAGAGGGGATAGCAATCAGCCCCAGCATTTT. Translated, it gives CATSERGDSNQPQHF.

This rearrangement joins TRBV30 to TRBJ2-4; D tentatively reads TRBD1 or TRBD2 (7 bases each). Germline lookup yields CDR1 GTSNPN and CDR2 SVGIG (reference sequence). The CDR3 consists of 14 residues. Deletions cut 3 bases from V and 8 bases from J, with 17 bases between. The CDR3 here is CAWRGRGRWDIQYF. CDR3 DNA sequence: TGTGCCTGGAGGGGGAGGGGGCGCTGGGACATTCAGTACTTC.

This sequence joins TRBV6-2 or TRBV6-3 and TRBJ1-1, with D perhaps TRBD1 (6 bases). Germline loops: CDR1 MNHEY, CDR2 SVGEGT. This CDR3 comprises 14 residues. Trimming took 4 bases from V and 1 from J, leaving 10 bases between them. The CDR3 region has the DNA TGTGCCAGCAGTTTTCTGACAGGGAACACTGAAGCTTTCTTT. Translated, it gives CASSFLTGNTEAFF.

The chain links TRBV15 to TRBJ1-4; D unresolved. The ends were cut back, 4 bases at V and 7 bases at J, with 13 bases in the middle. The CDR3 runs to 14 residues. CDR1 is LNHNV and CDR2 is YYDKDF in the germline V gene (reference sequence). The DNA of the CDR3 is TGTGCCACCAGCAAAGATCCGTGGGGTGAAAAACTGTTTTTT. It translates to CATSKDPWGEKLFF.

V gene TRBV11-2 combines with J gene TRBJ2-1; D uncertain. Trimming took 1 base from V and 8 from J, leaving 12 bases between them. This CDR3 region has 14 residues. Germline V gene data show CDR1 as SGHAT and CDR2 as FQNNGV. CDR3 sequence (DNA): TGTGCCAGCAGCTTAGTGGTCTCGGCCCATGAGCAGTTCTTC. It is translated as CASSLVVSAHEQFF. The full variable domain, rest sourced from reference TRBV11-2 and TRBJ2-1, is EAGVAQSPRYKIIEKRQSVAFWCNPISGHATLYWYQQILGQGPKLLIQFQNNGVVDDSQLPKDRFSAERLKGVDSTLKIQPAKLEDSAVYLCASSLVVSAHEQFFGPGTRLTVL.

The chain uses TRBV9 and TRBJ2-7, with 8 positions matching TRBD1. After removal of 4 bases from V and 1 base from J, the junction contained 7 bases not matched to a gene. This CDR3 region has 15 residues. Germline CDR1 reads SGDLS; CDR2 reads YYNGEE. CDR3 loop: CASSRSGGASYEQYF. CDR3 nucleotides: TGTGCCAGCAGCCGGTCAGGGGGCGCATCCTACGAGCAGTACTTC.

The chain links TRBV9 to TRBJ1-1; D gene uncertain. This CDR3 is 15 amino acids long. Between the trimmed V and J ends, which lost 0 bases and 3 bases, there was a span of 12 bases. CDR1 SGDLS and CDR2 YYNGEE come from the germline V gene. Here the CDR3 DNA reads TGTGCCAGCAGCGTAGACGGGATTAGGGACACTGAAGCTTTCTTT. This codes for CASSVDGIRDTEAFF.

The V gene is TRBV30, the J gene TRBJ1-1; D ambiguous. V was trimmed by 1 base and J by 1 base, leaving 7 bases between them. The CDR3 covers 13 residues. Germline V gene sequence: CDR1 GTSNPN, CDR2 SVGIG (reference sequence). The CDR3 is CAWSGTWNTEAFF. The CDR3 region has the DNA TGTGCCTGGAGTGGCACATGGAACACTGAAGCTTTCTTT.

J is TRBJ1-1 and V is TRBV6-2 or TRBV6-3; the D gene is possibly TRBD1 (5 bases). Trimming cost V 2 bases and J 4 bases, with 11 bases left between them. The germline gives CDR1 MNHEY, CDR2 SVGEGT. The CDR3 is made up of 14 amino acids. The CDR3 loop is CASSYGGVPTEAFF. The CDR3 DNA sequence: TGTGCCAGCAGTTACGGGGGGGTTCCCACTGAAGCTTTCTTT.

V usage is TRBV15 and J usage is TRBJ1-5, with TRBD1 identical over 8 bases. The CDR3 length is 16 residues. Germline CDR1 is LNHNV and CDR2 is YYDKDF (reference sequence). After removal of 1 base from V and 1 base from J, the junction contained 3 bases not matched to a gene. The CDR3 DNA reads TGTGCCACCAGCAGAGTCCGGACAGGGAGCAATCAGCCCCAGCATTTT. Its translation: CATSRVRTGSNQPQHF.

This chain links TRBV10-2 with TRBJ1-1; D is unresolved. The CDR3 is made up of 15 amino acids. V shed 0 bases and J shed 1 base, with 9 bases lying between them. CDR1 and CDR2 from the germline V gene are WSHSY and SAAADI. The CDR3 reads CASSESRAGNTEAFF. The DNA of the CDR3 is TGCGCCAGCAGTGAGTCGCGGGCAGGGAACACTGAAGCTTTCTTT.

The J gene is TRBJ1-5, the V gene TRBV28, with D perhaps TRBD1 (5 bases). The germline V and J ends were trimmed by 2 bases and 5 bases, with 10 bases remaining between them. Germline V gene lookup returns CDR1 MDHEN and CDR2 SYDVKM. This CDR3 contains 14 residues. CDR3 bases: TGTGCCAGCAGTTTAGGGGGAAACTATCAGCCCCAGCATTTT. It specifies CASSLGGNYQPQHF. Using reference TRBV28 and TRBJ1-5 for the parts outside the CDR3, the full variable domain is DVKVTQSSRYLVKRTGEKVFLECVQDMDHENMFWYRQDPGLGLRLIYFSYDVKMKEKGDIPEGYSVSREKKERFSLILESASTNQTSMYLCASSLGGNYQPQHFGDGTRLSIL.

The count of this clone is one. The chain combines TRBV27 with TRBJ2-7; 10 nucleotides agree with TRBD1. V lost 5 bases and J lost 5; bases outside the gene matches: 9. The CDR3 totals 15 residues. Germline CDR1 is MNHEY and CDR2 is SMNVEV (reference sequence). The DNA of the CDR3 is TGTGCCAGCAGTCCGCGACAGGGGGCGTATGACGAGCAGTACTTC. Protein product: CASSPRQGAYDEQYF.

The chain combines TRBV10-2 with TRBJ2-5, with D possibly matching TRBD1 (5 bases). Per the germline V gene, CDR1 is WSHSY and CDR2 is SAAADI. There are 13 residues in the CDR3. The V gene lost 9 bases and the J gene lost 5 bases, with 16 bases spanning the gap. The CDR3 DNA follows: TGCGCCAGTTCAGCAGGGCCCGGGGAGACCCAGTACTTC. Protein sequence: CASSAGPGETQYF.